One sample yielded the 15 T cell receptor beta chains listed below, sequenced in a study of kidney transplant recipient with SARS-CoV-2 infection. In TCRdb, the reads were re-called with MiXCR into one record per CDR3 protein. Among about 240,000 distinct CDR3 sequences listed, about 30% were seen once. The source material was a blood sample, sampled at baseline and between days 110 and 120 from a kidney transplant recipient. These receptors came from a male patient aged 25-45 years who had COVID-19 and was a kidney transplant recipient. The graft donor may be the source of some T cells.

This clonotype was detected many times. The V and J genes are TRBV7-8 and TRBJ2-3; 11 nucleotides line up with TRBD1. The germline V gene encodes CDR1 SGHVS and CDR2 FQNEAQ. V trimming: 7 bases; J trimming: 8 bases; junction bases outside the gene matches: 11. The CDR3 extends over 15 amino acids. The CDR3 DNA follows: TGTGCCAGCACCGAGTTGGGACAGGGGGAAGGTACGCAGTATTTT. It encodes CASTELGQGEGTQYF.

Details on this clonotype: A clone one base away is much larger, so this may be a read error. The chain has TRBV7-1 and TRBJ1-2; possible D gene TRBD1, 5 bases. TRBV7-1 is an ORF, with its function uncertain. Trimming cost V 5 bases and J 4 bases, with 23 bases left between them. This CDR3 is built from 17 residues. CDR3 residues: CASSPSFHGGKTYGYTF. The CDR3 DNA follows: TGTGCCAGCAGCCCGTCGTTTCACGGGGGAAAGACCTATGGCTACACCTTC.

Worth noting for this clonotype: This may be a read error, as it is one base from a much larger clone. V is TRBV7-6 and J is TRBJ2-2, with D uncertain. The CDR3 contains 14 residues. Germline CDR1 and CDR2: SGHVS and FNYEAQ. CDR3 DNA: TGTGCTGGCAGCTTCGACACGTTCAGCGGGGAGCTGTTTTTT. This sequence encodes CAGSFDTFSGELFF.

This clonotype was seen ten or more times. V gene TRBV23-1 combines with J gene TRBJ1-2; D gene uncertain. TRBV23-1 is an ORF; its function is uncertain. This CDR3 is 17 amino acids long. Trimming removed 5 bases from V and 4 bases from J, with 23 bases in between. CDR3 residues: CASSGVKLRRKTYGYTF. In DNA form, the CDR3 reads TGCGCCAGCAGTGGGGTGAAGCTACGCAGAAAGACCTATGGCTACACCTTC.

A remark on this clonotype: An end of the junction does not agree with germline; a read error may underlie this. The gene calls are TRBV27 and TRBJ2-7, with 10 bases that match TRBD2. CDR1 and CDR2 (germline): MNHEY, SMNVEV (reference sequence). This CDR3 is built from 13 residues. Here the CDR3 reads CACSFRAGGPRYF. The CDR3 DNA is TGTGCCTGCAGTTTTCGAGCGGGAGGGCCACGGTACTTC.

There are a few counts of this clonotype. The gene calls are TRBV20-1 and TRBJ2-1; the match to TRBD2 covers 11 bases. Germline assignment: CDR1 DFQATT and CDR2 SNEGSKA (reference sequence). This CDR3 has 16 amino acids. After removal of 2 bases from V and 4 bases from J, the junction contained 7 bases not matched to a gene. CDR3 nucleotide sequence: TGCAGTGCTAGAAATAGCGGGGGGGAAAGTTACAATGAGCAGTTCTTC. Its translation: CSARNSGGESYNEQFF.

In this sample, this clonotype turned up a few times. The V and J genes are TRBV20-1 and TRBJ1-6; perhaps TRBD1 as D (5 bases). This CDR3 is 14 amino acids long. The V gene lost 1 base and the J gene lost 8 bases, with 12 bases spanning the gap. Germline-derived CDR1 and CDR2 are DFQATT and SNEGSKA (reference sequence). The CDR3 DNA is TGCAGTGCTAGAGTTGCAGGGAATGATTCACCCCTCCACTTT. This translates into CSARVAGNDSPLHF.

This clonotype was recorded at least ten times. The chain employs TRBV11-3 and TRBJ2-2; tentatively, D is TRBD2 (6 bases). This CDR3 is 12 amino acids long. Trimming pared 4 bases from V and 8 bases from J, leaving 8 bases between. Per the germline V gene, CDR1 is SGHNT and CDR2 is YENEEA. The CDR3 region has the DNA TGTGCCAGCAGCTCGGGGGAGGGGGAGCTGTTTTTT. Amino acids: CASSSGEGELFF.

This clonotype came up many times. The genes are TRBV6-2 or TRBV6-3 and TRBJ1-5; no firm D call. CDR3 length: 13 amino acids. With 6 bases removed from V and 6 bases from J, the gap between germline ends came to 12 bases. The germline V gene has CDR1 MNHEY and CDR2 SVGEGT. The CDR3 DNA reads TGTGCCAGCAGAACTGATTTTTTTCAGCCCCAGCATTTT. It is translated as CASRTDFFQPQHF.

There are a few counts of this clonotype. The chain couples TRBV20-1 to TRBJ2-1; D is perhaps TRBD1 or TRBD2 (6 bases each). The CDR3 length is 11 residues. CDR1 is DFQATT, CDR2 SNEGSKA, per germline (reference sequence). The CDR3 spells CSVQGGDEQFF. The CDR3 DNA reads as TGCAGCGTACAGGGCGGGGATGAGCAGTTCTTC.

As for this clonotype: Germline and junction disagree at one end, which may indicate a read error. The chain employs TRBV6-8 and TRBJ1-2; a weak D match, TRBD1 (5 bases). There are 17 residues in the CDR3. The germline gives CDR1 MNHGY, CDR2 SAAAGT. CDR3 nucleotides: TGTGCCAGTAGTAATCCGGGACGCTCTAGAAAGACCTATGGCTACTCCTTC. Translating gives CASSNPGRSRKTYGYSF.

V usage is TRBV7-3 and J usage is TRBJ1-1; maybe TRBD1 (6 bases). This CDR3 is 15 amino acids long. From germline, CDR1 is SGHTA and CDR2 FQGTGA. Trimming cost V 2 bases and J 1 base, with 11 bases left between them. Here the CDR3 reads CASSLYQGGNTEAFF. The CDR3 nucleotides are TGTGCCAGCAGCTTATATCAAGGGGGGAACACTGAAGCTTTCTTT.

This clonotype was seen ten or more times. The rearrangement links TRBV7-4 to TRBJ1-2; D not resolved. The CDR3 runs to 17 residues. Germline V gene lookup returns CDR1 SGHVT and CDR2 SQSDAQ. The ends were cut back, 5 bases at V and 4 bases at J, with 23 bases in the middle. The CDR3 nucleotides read TGTGCCAGCAGCCTGATCTATTCAGCTCGAAAGACCTATGGCTACACCTTC. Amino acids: CASSLIYSARKTYGYTF. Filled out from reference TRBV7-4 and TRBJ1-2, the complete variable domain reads GAGVSQSPRYKVAKRGRDVALRCDSISGHVTLYWYRQTLGQGSEVLTYSQSDAQRDKSGRPSGRFSAERPERSVSTLKIQRTEQGDSAVYLCASSLIYSARKTYGYTFGSGTRLTVV.

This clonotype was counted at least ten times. The CDR3 DNA sequence: TGTGCCAGCATGGAGCCCGGGAGAAAACTGTTTTTT. Translating gives CASMEPGRKLFF. The genes are TRBV28 and TRBJ1-4; D uncertain. Germline CDR1 and CDR2: MDHEN and SYDVKM. V shed 7 bases and J shed 10 bases, with 13 bases lying between them. CDR3 size: 12 residues.

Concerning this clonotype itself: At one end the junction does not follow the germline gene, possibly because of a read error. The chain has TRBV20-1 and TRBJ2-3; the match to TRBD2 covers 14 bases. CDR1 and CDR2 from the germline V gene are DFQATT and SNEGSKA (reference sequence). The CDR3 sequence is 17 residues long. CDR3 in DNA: TGCAGTGCCGGACTAGCGGGAGGTCAATGGGGCACAGATGCGCAGTATTTT. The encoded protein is CSAGLAGGQWGTDAQYF.